Following are 9 T cell receptor beta chains from one sample sequenced in a study of T cell responses to AZD1222 COVID-19 vaccine. The data were produced by immunoSEQ multiplex PCR, yet TCRdb's version contains in-frame clones alone and is incomplete. This sample has 80,000 to 100,000 clones; around nine tenths occur once, and the top ten carry roughly 10%. The sample in question was peripheral blood, obtained 28 days after the second AZD1222 dose. The receptor source for this set is an adult who received the AZD1222 COVID-19 vaccine.

This clone was observed at least ten times. The identical CDR3 is also encoded by other nucleotide sequences in the sample. This chain uses TRBV7-6 with TRBJ1-1, with D hard to call. V was cut by 2 bases and J by 0 bases, with 4 bases left in between. The CDR3 sequence is 13 residues long. Germline assignment: CDR1 SGHVS and CDR2 FNYEAQ. The CDR3: CASSLSVNTEAFF. The CDR3 DNA is TGTGCCAGCAGCTTAAGTGTGAACACTGAAGCTTTCTTT.

This clone occurred once. A junction end diverges from the germline sequence, so it may reflect a read error. The chain has TRBV7-7 and TRBJ2-7; 11 nucleotides align to TRBD2. The CDR3 has 15 amino acids. The germline gives CDR1 SSHAT, CDR2 FNYEAQ (reference sequence). The CDR3 region has the DNA TGTGCTAGCAGCCTGGCTAGCGGGAGGCCGTACGAGCAGTACTTC. This translates into CASSLASGRPYEQYF.

In nucleotides, the CDR3 is TGTGCCAGCAGTTCCGCCCGACAGACTTCTAACTATGGCTACACCTTC. It yields the protein CASSSARQTSNYGYTF. The V and J genes are TRBV27 and TRBJ1-2; D is possibly TRBD1 (5 bases). The CDR3 contains 16 residues. Germline V gene data show CDR1 as MNHEY and CDR2 as SMNVEV (reference sequence). Trimming took 4 bases from V and 0 from J, leaving 15 bases between them.

In nucleotides, the CDR3 is TGTGCCAGCAGAACAGGGTTCACTGAAGCTTTCTTT. This encodes CASRTGFTEAFF. The rearrangement uses TRBV27 and TRBJ1-1, with D possibly matching TRBD1 (6 bases). The V end was cut by 6 bases, the J end by 4 bases, with 9 bases between. Germline CDR1 MNHEY, CDR2 SMNVEV (reference sequence). CDR3 size: 12 residues.

V gene TRBV27 combines with J gene TRBJ2-7; 10 nucleotides align to TRBD1. Germline CDR1 and CDR2: MNHEY and SMNVEV (reference sequence). The CDR3 covers 14 residues. J lost 3 bases, V lost 5 bases, and 4 bases had no gene match. CDR3 protein: CASSPRTGGYEQYF. The CDR3 DNA follows: TGTGCCAGCAGTCCAAGGACAGGGGGCTACGAGCAGTACTTC.

V and J are TRBV10-3 and TRBJ2-1; TRBD1 aligns across 7 bases. V was clipped by 8 bases and J by 8 bases; unmatched bases: 9. The CDR3 is 13 amino acids. Germline CDR1 is ENHRY and CDR2 is SYGVKD. CDR3 residues: CAIGRGQAHEQFF. The CDR3 DNA is TGTGCCATCGGACGAGGACAGGCCCATGAGCAGTTCTTC.

The V gene is TRBV7-2, the J gene TRBJ1-6; a possible D gene is TRBD1 (5 bases). The CDR3 totals 13 residues. The V gene's germline CDR1 is SGHTA and CDR2 FQGNSA. V was trimmed by 4 bases and J by 7 bases, leaving 8 bases between them. The CDR3 is CASSSYRNSPLHF. CDR3 nucleotide sequence: TGTGCCAGCAGCTCGTACAGGAATTCACCCCTCCACTTT.

This chain uses TRBV24-1 with TRBJ2-3; possibly TRBD1 for D (5 bases). V dropped 7 bases and J dropped 10 bases, with 17 bases sitting between them. CDR1 and CDR2 from the germline V gene are KGHDR and SFDVKD. This CDR3 has 13 amino acids. The CDR3 loop reads CATSFPGSFPQYF. In nucleotides, the CDR3 is TGTGCCACCAGCTTTCCAGGGTCGTTCCCGCAGTATTTT.

This clone was seen just once. V usage is TRBV7-3 and J usage is TRBJ2-3; D perhaps matches TRBD1 (6 bases). Germline lookup yields CDR1 SGHTA and CDR2 FQGTGA. The CDR3 length is 15 residues. V lost 1 base, J lost 6 bases, and 14 bases lay in between. The CDR3 is CASSLSRVQGDTQYF. The CDR3 coding sequence is TGTGCCAGCAGCTTAAGCCGGGTCCAGGGGGATACGCAGTATTTT.